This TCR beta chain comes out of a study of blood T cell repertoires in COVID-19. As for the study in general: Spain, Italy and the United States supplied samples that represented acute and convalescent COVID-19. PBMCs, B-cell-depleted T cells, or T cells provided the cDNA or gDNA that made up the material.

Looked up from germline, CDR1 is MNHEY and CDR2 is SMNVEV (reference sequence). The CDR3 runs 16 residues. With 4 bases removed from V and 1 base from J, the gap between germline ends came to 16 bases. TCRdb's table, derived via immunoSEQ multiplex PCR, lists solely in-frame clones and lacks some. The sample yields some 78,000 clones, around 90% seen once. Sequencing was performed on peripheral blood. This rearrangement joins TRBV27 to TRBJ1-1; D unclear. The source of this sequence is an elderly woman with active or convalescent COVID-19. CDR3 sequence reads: CASSSPDSGRNTEAFF. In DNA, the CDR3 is TGTGCCAGCAGTTCACCGGACTCAGGCCGGAACACTGAAGCTTTCTTT.